Below are 5 T cell receptor beta chains sequenced from a single sample in a study of molecular identifiers for immune sequencing clone quantification. TCRdb recomputed calls from the PCR reads with MiXCR, one row per CDR3 protein. In the table there are fewer than 350,000 distinct CDR3 sequences, 24% of which are singletons. Sequencing used naive CD8+ T cells from blood, with Jurkat cell RNA spiked in. Subset: FACS-sorted CD8+CD4-CCR7+CD45RA+ naive T cells. These receptors all come from a human donor in good health. Some libraries in this study had Jurkat cell RNA spiked in.

As regards this clonotype: At one end, the junction sequence differs from germline, possibly due to a read error. The gene calls are TRBV4-1 and TRBJ2-3; D remains unclear. The CDR3 runs to 12 residues. Germline assignment: CDR1 MGHRA and CDR2 YSYEKL. DNA for the CDR3: TGCGCCAGCAGCCAAGCCGTAGATACGCGGTATTTT. This encodes CASSQAVDTRYF.

The J gene is TRBJ2-7, the V gene TRBV5-5; no firm D call. The germline CDR1 and CDR2 sequences are SGHKS and YYEKEE (reference sequence). The CDR3 runs to 13 residues. The V end lost 4 bases, the J end lost 7 bases, and 15 bases lay between the germline ends. CDR3 residues: CASSTPWDGEQYF. CDR3 DNA sequence: TGTGCCAGCAGCACGCCTTGGGATGGGGAGCAGTACTTC.

This clonotype was observed a handful of times. This rearrangement joins TRBV25-1 to TRBJ1-2; no definite D call. CDR1 MGHDK and CDR2 SYGVNS come from the germline V gene. V lost 7 bases to trimming and J lost 2 bases, with 8 bases between them. CDR3 size: 12 residues. The DNA of the CDR3 is TGTGCCAGCATGGGGAGGAACTATGGCTACACCTTC. Residues: CASMGRNYGYTF.

This clonotype was observed a handful of times. The gene calls are TRBV6-2 or TRBV6-3 and TRBJ2-5; possible D gene TRBD1, 5 bases. Germline V lookup: CDR1 MNHEY, CDR2 SVGEGT. The CDR3 has 12 residues. Trimming stripped 3 bases from V and 9 bases from J, with 11 bases between. CDR3 protein: CASSYDLGPQYF. The DNA of the CDR3 is TGTGCCAGCAGTTATGACTTGGGGCCCCAGTACTTC.

This clonotype was counted at least ten times. The gene calls are TRBV4-1 and TRBJ2-3; D call uncertain. Trimming took 3 bases from V and 2 from J, leaving 3 bases between them. Germline values: CDR1 MGHRA, CDR2 YSYEKL. CDR3 size: 12 residues. The CDR3 coding sequence is TGCGCCAGCAGCCAGGCCACAGATACGCAGTATTTT. Its translation is CASSQATDTQYF.